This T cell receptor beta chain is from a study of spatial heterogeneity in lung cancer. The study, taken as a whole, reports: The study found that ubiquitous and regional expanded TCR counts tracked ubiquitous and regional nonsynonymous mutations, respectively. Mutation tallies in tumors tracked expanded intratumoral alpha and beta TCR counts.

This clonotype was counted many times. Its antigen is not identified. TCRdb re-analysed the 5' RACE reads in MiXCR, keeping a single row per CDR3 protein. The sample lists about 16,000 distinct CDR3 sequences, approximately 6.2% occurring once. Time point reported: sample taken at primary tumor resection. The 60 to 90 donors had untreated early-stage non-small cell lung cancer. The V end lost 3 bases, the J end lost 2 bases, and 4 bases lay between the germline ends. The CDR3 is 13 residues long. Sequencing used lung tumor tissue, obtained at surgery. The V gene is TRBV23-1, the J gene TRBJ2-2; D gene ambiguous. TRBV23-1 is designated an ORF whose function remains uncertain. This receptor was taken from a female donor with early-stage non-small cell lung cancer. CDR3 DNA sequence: TGCGCCAGCAGTCATCCAAACACCGGGGAGCTGTTTTTT. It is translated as CASSHPNTGELFF.